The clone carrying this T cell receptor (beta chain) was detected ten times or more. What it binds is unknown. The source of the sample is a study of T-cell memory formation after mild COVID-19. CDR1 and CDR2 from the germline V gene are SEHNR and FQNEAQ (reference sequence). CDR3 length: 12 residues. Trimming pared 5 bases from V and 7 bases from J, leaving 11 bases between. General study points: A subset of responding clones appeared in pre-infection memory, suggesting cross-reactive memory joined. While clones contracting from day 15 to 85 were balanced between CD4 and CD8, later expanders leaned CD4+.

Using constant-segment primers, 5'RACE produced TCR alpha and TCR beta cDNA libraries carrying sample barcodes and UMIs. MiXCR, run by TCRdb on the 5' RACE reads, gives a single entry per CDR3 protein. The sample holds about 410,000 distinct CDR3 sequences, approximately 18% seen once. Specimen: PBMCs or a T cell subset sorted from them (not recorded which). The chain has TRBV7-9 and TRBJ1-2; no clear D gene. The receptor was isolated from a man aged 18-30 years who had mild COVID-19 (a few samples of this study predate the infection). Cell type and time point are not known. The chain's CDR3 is CASSPHLGGYTF. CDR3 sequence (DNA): TGTGCCAGCAGCCCCCACCTGGGTGGCTACACCTTC.